The 5 T cell receptor beta chains listed next were all sequenced from one sample in a study of cytomegalovirus exposure and HLA in healthy donors (dated by TCRdb to 2015 to 2018). The library relied on the immunoSEQ multiplex PCR assay. For the multiplex PCR, a mixture combining 60 forward primers for TCR Vbeta segments and 13 reverse primers for TCR Jbeta segments was used. TCRdb mirrors the immuneACCESS table, restricted to in-frame sequences. Some clones are absent from its copies; in checked studies, under half trace to an unresolved V gene, and the reason for the others is unknown. The sample contains roughly 130,000 clones, 65% to 90% of them found a single time. Around 2% of the sample is in the top ten clones. Material: PBMCs. Source of these receptors: a man aged 30-40 years in good health and CMV-seronegative.

The genes are TRBV6-1 and TRBJ2-3; perhaps TRBD1 as D (7 bases). The CDR3 covers 20 residues. Germline CDR1 is MNHNS and CDR2 is SASEGT. The ends were cut back, 4 bases at V and 1 base at J, with 27 bases in the middle. This CDR3 reads CASSVQPGQLPTGGTDTQYF. CDR3 DNA: TGTGCCAGCAGTGTACAACCGGGACAGCTACCGACGGGGGGCACAGATACGCAGTATTTT.

The J gene is TRBJ1-1, the V gene TRBV4-2, with a tentative D call TRBD1 (5 bases). Germline V gives CDR1 LGHNA, CDR2 YNFKEQ. This CDR3 has 17 amino acids. The V gene lost 0 bases and the J gene lost 2 bases, with 16 bases spanning the gap. CDR3 nucleotides: TGTGCCAGCAGCCAAGATCCGCTAATGCAGGGAAACACTGAAGCTTTCTTT. Translating gives CASSQDPLMQGNTEAFF.

The rearrangement links TRBV28 to TRBJ1-4; TRBD1 matches at 9 bases. CDR3 length: 15 amino acids. CDR1 and CDR2 (germline): MDHEN, SYDVKM. The V segment lost 7 bases and the J segment 7 bases; nucleotides outside the gene matches: 10. CDR3 DNA sequence: TGTGCCAGCAAATCATTACAGGGGGCGCTTGAAAAACTGTTTTTT. Translating it yields CASKSLQGALEKLFF.

This clone is a singleton in its sample. V is TRBV4-1 and J is TRBJ1-2; D is perhaps TRBD1 (5 bases). This CDR3 has 18 residues. Germline-derived CDR1 and CDR2 are MGHRA and YSYEKL. With 4 bases removed from V and 8 bases from J, the gap between germline ends came to 29 bases. In DNA form, the CDR3 reads TGCGCCAGCAGCCTACAAATTGCCGCGGGGGGAGCGACTGGAGGCTACACCTTC. Its translation: CASSLQIAAGGATGGYTF.

V and J are TRBV5-6 and TRBJ1-2; 12 bases align to TRBD1. V was clipped by 0 bases and J by 8 bases; unmatched bases: 5. This CDR3 is 15 amino acids long. Per germline, CDR1 SGHDT and CDR2 YYEEEE. CDR3 coding DNA: TGTGCCAGCAGCTTGGGGGACAGGGGGCCTGAGGGCTACACCTTC. Its translation is CASSLGDRGPEGYTF. The full variable domain, in which reference TRBV5-6 and TRBJ1-2 provide the parts outside the CDR3, is DAGVTQSPTHLIKTRGQQVTLRCSPKSGHDTVSWYQQALGQGPQFIFQYYEEEERQRGNFPDRFSGHQFPNYSSELNVNALLLGDSALYLCASSLGDRGPEGYTFGSGTRLTVV.